One sample yielded the 27 T cell receptor beta chains listed below, sequenced in a study of CD8 T cells in ankylosing spondylitis. TCRdb reprocessed the 5' RACE reads via MiXCR and lists one record per CDR3 protein. The sample carries about 360,000 distinct CDR3 sequences, over 12% recorded once. The sample comprised blood, either unsorted or a sorted T cell fraction (not recorded which). These TCRs come from a male donor with ankylosing spondylitis or in good health (not recorded which).

This clonotype appeared many times. The chain carries TRBV3-1 and TRBJ1-3, with D maybe TRBD1 (5 bases). The CDR3 is made up of 14 amino acids. The V gene's germline CDR1 is LGHDT and CDR2 YNNKEL (reference sequence). Trimming pared 4 bases from V and 3 bases from J, leaving 10 bases between. CDR3 coding DNA: TGTGCCAGCAGCCCGGGACTAGTTGGAAACACCATATATTTT. Translating gives CASSPGLVGNTIYF.

The CDR3: CSVGHQNQPQHF. The DNA of the CDR3 is TGCAGCGTAGGACACCAGAATCAGCCCCAGCATTTT. The chain combines TRBV29-1 with TRBJ1-5, with a weak D call TRBD1 (5 bases). CDR1 is SQVTM, CDR2 ANQGSEA, per germline. This CDR3 is 12 amino acids long. V gave up 6 bases and J gave up 4 bases, with 10 bases separating them.

This chain links TRBV10-1 with TRBJ1-1; D possibly corresponds to TRBD1 (5 bases). Germline loops: CDR1 WNHNN, CDR2 SYGVQD (reference sequence). V lost 2 bases and J lost 0, with 13 bases in between. The CDR3 is made up of 16 amino acids. The chain's CDR3 is CASSEGRGRVNTEAFF. The CDR3 DNA follows: TGCGCCAGCAGTGAGGGAAGGGGAAGGGTGAACACTGAAGCTTTCTTT.

This clonotype was seen repeatedly, ten times or more. The gene calls are TRBV18 and TRBJ2-7; possible D gene TRBD2, 5 bases. Germline values: CDR1 KGHSH, CDR2 LQKENI. The CDR3 loop spans 13 amino acids. With 2 bases removed from V and 5 bases from J, the gap between germline ends came to 10 bases. The CDR3 DNA is TGTGCCAGCTCACCAGGAATCGGGGACGAGCAGTACTTC. Residues: CASSPGIGDEQYF.

The chain uses TRBV7-2 and TRBJ1-6, with TRBD1 matching 7 bases. Trimming took 2 bases from V and 6 from J; bases not matched to a gene: 1. Germline loops: CDR1 SGHTA, CDR2 FQGNSA. The length of the CDR3 is 14 residues. Here the CDR3 reads CASSLQGVNSPLHF. Written as DNA, the CDR3 is TGTGCCAGCAGCTTACAGGGGGTTAATTCACCCCTCCACTTT.

This clonotype was detected a few times. The rearrangement links TRBV29-1 to TRBJ2-7; 11 bases match TRBD1. The CDR3 consists of 14 residues. V lost 5 bases to trimming and J lost 5 bases; unmatched junction nucleotides: 8. Germline V gives CDR1 SQVTM, CDR2 ANQGSEA. DNA for the CDR3: TGCAGCGTTTTCAAGGGACAGGGGGTAAACGAGCAGTACTTC. It is translated as CSVFKGQGVNEQYF.

This clonotype showed up just a few times. J is TRBJ1-2 and V is TRBV5-1; D remains ambiguous. V gave up 9 bases and J gave up 1 base, with 16 bases separating them. CDR3 length: 14 residues. Germline CDR1 SGHRS, CDR2 YFSETQ. CDR3 residues: CATRAEGINYGYTF. The CDR3 nucleotides read TGCGCCACCCGGGCCGAGGGCATTAACTATGGCTACACCTTC.

V gene TRBV12-3 or TRBV12-4 combines with J gene TRBJ1-1; D not resolved. This CDR3 has 15 residues. V was pared by 2 bases and J by 3 bases, with 13 bases between. CDR3 amino acids: CASSLRPPGDTEAFF. CDR3 DNA sequence: TGTGCCAGCAGTTTAAGGCCGCCGGGAGACACTGAAGCTTTCTTT.

This clonotype was observed at least ten times. The CDR3 reads CASSVHIDYEQYF. The DNA for the CDR3 is TGTGCCAGCAGCGTCCACATCGACTACGAGCAGTACTTC. V and J are TRBV9 and TRBJ2-7, with D uncertain. V was trimmed by 2 bases and J by 3 bases, leaving 9 bases between them. Germline V gene lookup returns CDR1 SGDLS and CDR2 YYNGEE. The CDR3 contains 13 residues.

In its sample, this clonotype is medium-sized (0.01 to 0.1%). The chain combines TRBV3-2 with TRBJ2-1. TRBV3-2 is described as a pseudogene. The CDR3 sequence is 15 residues long. The CDR3 DNA follows: TGTGCCAGCAGCTACAAGCGGAGCCTCTACAATGAGCAGTTCTTC. Protein product: CASSYKRSLYNEQFF.

In this sample, this clonotype turned up a few times. This chain links TRBV19 with TRBJ2-2; TRBD1 matches 7 bases. The CDR3 consists of 15 residues. The germline V gene has CDR1 LNHDA and CDR2 SQIVND (reference sequence). Trimming removed 7 bases from V and 2 bases from J; junction bases left unmatched: 7. The CDR3 reads CASTRRDSNTGELFF. The DNA for the CDR3 is TGTGCCAGTACCCGACGGGACAGCAACACCGGGGAGCTGTTTTTT.

This clonotype was seen many times. The chain combines TRBV7-9 with TRBJ2-5; 7 bases fit TRBD1. This CDR3 comprises 15 residues. The V and J ends lost 2 bases and 4 bases, in that order; junction bases with no gene match: 7. Germline values: CDR1 SEHNR, CDR2 FQNEAQ (reference sequence). DNA for the CDR3: TGTGCCAGCAGCTTAAGAGGGGGCATGGGAGAGACCCAGTACTTC. Encoded protein: CASSLRGGMGETQYF.

In its sample, this clonotype was seen a few times. The genes are TRBV12-3 or TRBV12-4 and TRBJ2-1; tentative D call: TRBD2 (6 bases). V was pared by 1 base and J by 12 bases, with 13 bases between. This CDR3 contains 13 residues. The CDR3 region is CASSLDPAGGQFF. The CDR3 DNA is TGTGCCAGCAGTTTAGATCCAGCCGGGGGGCAGTTCTTC.

This clonotype appeared a few times. The chain has TRBV28 and TRBJ2-1; TRBD2 matches at 10 bases. The CDR3 runs 14 residues. The junction had 5 bases not matched to a gene; V was cut back by 4 bases and J by 8 bases. Germline CDR1 and CDR2: MDHEN and SYDVKM. CDR3 in DNA: TGTGCCAGCAGTTGGGCTAGCGGGAGCGATGAGCAGTTCTTC. Translation: CASSWASGSDEQFF.

This clonotype was observed a few times. The chain links TRBV7-2 to TRBJ2-3; 7 nucleotides match TRBD2. Trimming at V came to 0 bases and at J to 4 bases, leaving 7 bases not matched to a gene. Germline V gene sequence: CDR1 SGHTA, CDR2 FQGNSA. The CDR3 totals 16 residues. Here the CDR3 DNA reads TGTGCCAGCAGCTTAGCCGGCGGGGGAGGGGCAGATACGCAGTATTTT. Translation gives CASSLAGGGGADTQYF.

This clonotype has only a few counts. The J gene is TRBJ2-7, the V gene TRBV5-1, with TRBD1 matching 9 bases. CDR1 and CDR2 from the germline V gene are SGHRS and YFSETQ. The CDR3 runs to 14 residues. The trim removed 4 bases at V and 4 bases at J, leaving 6 bases unmatched. CDR3 DNA: TGCGCCAGCAGCGTTACAGGGGGCCGGTACGAGCAGTACTTC. This codes for CASSVTGGRYEQYF. The whole variable domain, remainder taken from reference TRBV5-1 and TRBJ2-7, is KAGVTQTPRYLIKTRGQQVTLSCSPISGHRSVSWYQQTPGQGLQFLFEYFSETQRNKGNFPGRFSGRQFSNSRSEMNVSTLELGDSALYLCASSVTGGRYEQYFGPGTRLTVT.

This clonotype was seen more than once but under ten times. J is TRBJ2-5 and V is TRBV6-5; D remains ambiguous. This CDR3 comprises 15 residues. Trimming removed 2 bases from V and 5 bases from J, with 15 bases in between. In germline, CDR1 is MNHEY, CDR2 SVGAGI. The CDR3, as DNA: TGTGCCAGCAGTTACGGCGCAGGCATGAAGGAGACCCAGTACTTC. It yields the protein CASSYGAGMKETQYF.

There are many counts of this clonotype. The gene calls are TRBV20-1 and TRBJ1-4; D gene ambiguous. The germline CDR1 and CDR2 sequences are DFQATT and SNEGSKA (reference sequence). Trimming shortened V by 1 base and J by 0 bases, and 9 bases separated the two germline ends. CDR3 length: 15 amino acids. The CDR3 DNA reads as TGCAGTGCTAGAGGGGGAGAACCAACTAATGAAAAACTGTTTTTT. Residues: CSARGGEPTNEKLFF.

This clonotype was counted between two and nine times. This chain connects TRBV2 to TRBJ2-7, with D tentatively TRBD2 (5 bases). Germline values: CDR1 SNHLY, CDR2 FYNNEI. This CDR3 has 13 amino acids. Trimming removed 5 bases at V and 2 bases at J, with 10 bases between. The CDR3: CASSPTRTYEQYF. The CDR3 nucleotides read TGTGCCAGCAGTCCTACTAGGACCTACGAGCAGTACTTC.

This clonotype was seen only a few times. The rearrangement joins TRBV20-1 to TRBJ1-6; D gene ambiguous. The germline V gene encodes CDR1 DFQATT and CDR2 SNEGSKA (reference sequence). CDR3 size: 14 residues. Trimming took off 3 bases at V and 3 bases at J, with 9 bases between the two ends. CDR3 in DNA: TGCAGTGCTAGGGAGGTTATCTATAATTCACCCCTCCACTTT. Translating gives CSAREVIYNSPLHF.

In this sample, this clonotype turned up a few times. The rearrangement links TRBV28 to TRBJ1-1; the D is unclear. Germline V gene data show CDR1 as MDHEN and CDR2 as SYDVKM. The V end was cut by 10 bases, the J end by 8 bases, with 14 bases between. The CDR3 loop spans 11 amino acids. The CDR3 reads CATDEAEEAFF. The CDR3 nucleotides read TGTGCCACCGACGAGGCGGAGGAAGCTTTCTTT.

The chain joins TRBV7-8 to TRBJ2-2; a possible D gene is TRBD2 (6 bases). The germline V and J ends were trimmed by 5 bases and 4 bases, with 11 bases remaining between them. The CDR3 is 14 amino acids. Germline V gene data show CDR1 as SGHVS and CDR2 as FQNEAQ. In nucleotides, the CDR3 is TGTGCCAGCAGCCCTAGGAGGGTCACCGGGGAGCTGTTTTTT. This codes for CASSPRRVTGELFF.

The table lists this clonotype with a few counts. The CDR3 DNA reads as TGTGCCAGCAGTTTAGCCTGGACAGGGGCGGGTCCCTCCTACGAGCAGTACTTC. Its translation: CASSLAWTGAGPSYEQYF. The chain employs TRBV12-3 or TRBV12-4 and TRBJ2-7, with 9 positions matching TRBD1. Trimming at V came to 0 bases and at J to 0 bases, leaving 9 bases not matched to a gene. The CDR3 totals 18 residues.

The sample holds a few counts of this clonotype. The rearrangement uses TRBV25-1 and TRBJ2-1; 9 positions match TRBD1. Germline CDR1 and CDR2: MGHDK and SYGVNS. The CDR3 runs 14 residues. The V gene end was trimmed by 4 bases and the J gene end by 5 bases; junction bases not matched to a gene: 3. CDR3 in DNA: TGTGCCAGCAGTGGAGGGGACAGGGACAATGAGCAGTTCTTC. It yields the protein CASSGGDRDNEQFF.

This clonotype was observed at least ten times. CDR3 coding DNA: TGTGCCAGCAAGGCCCTGGGACTAAGAACCGGGGAGCTGTTTTTT. This codes for CASKALGLRTGELFF. The V gene is TRBV12-3 or TRBV12-4, the J gene TRBJ2-2, with 7 bases matching TRBD2. J was trimmed by 5 bases and V by 7 bases; bases with no gene match: 10. The CDR3 consists of 15 residues.

The V and J genes are TRBV20-1 and TRBJ2-2, with D unresolved. The CDR3 is 13 amino acids. The germline gives CDR1 DFQATT, CDR2 SNEGSKA (reference sequence). Trimming cost V 3 bases and J 7 bases, with 12 bases left between them. This CDR3 reads CSARGRSSGELFF. The CDR3 DNA reads as TGCAGTGCTAGGGGCAGAAGTAGCGGGGAGCTGTTTTTT.

Only a few counts were recorded for this clonotype. The J gene is TRBJ2-7, the V gene TRBV3-1; 9 bases align to TRBD1. The CDR3 runs to 15 residues. With 2 bases clipped from V and 5 bases from J, the junction kept 7 bases outside the gene matches. Germline loops: CDR1 LGHDT, CDR2 YNNKEL (reference sequence). The CDR3 DNA follows: TGTGCCAGCAGCCAAACCTGGACAGGGGCGAACGAGCAGTACTTC. Amino acid sequence: CASSQTWTGANEQYF.